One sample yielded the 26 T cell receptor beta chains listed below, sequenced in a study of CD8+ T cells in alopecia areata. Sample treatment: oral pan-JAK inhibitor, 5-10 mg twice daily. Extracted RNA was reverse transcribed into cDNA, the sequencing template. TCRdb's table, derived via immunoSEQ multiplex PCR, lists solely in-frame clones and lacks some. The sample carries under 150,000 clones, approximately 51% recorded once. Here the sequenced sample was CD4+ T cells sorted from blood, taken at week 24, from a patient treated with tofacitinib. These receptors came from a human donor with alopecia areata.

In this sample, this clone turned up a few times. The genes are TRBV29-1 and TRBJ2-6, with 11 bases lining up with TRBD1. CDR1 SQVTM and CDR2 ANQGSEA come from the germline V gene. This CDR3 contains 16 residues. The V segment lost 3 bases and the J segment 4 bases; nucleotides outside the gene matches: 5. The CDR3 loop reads CSVEDRGRRGANVLTF. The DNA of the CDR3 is TGCAGCGTTGAGGACAGGGGGCGGAGAGGGGCCAACGTCCTGACTTTC.

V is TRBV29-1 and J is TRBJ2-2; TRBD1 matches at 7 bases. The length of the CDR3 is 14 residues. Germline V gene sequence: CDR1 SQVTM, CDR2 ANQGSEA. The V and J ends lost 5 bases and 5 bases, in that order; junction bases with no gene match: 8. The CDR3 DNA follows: TGCAGCGTTAGGGGGCGTCTTGGGACCGGGGAGCTGTTTTTT. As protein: CSVRGRLGTGELFF.

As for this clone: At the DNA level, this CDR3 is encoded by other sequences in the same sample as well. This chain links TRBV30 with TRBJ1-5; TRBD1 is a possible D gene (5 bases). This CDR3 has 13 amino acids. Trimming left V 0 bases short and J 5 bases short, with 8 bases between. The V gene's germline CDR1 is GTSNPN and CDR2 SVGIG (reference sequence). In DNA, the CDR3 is TGTGCCTGGAGTGTTTTAGGGGATCAGCCCCAGCATTTT. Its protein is CAWSVLGDQPQHF.

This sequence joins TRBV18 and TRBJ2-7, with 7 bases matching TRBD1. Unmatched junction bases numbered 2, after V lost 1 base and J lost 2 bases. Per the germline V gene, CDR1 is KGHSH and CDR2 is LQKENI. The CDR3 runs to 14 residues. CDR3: CASSPQGATYEQYF. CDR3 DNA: TGTGCCAGCTCACCACAGGGGGCCACCTACGAGCAGTACTTC. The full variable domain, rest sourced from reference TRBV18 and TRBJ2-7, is NAGVMQNPRHLVRRRGQEARLRCSPMKGHSHVYWYRQLPEEGLKFMVYLQKENIIDESGMPKERFSAEFPKEGPSILRIQQVVRGDSAAYFCASSPQGATYEQYFGPGTRLTVT.

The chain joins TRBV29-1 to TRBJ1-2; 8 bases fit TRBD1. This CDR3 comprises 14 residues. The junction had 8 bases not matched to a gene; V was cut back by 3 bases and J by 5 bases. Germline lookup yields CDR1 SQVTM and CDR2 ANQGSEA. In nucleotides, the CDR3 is TGCAGCGTTGATGACGCAGGGGGCTCGTATGGCTACACCTTC. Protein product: CSVDDAGGSYGYTF.

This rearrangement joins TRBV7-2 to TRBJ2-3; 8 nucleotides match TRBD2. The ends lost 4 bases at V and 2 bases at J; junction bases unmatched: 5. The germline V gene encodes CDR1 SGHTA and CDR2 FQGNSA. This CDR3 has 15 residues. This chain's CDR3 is CASSWRGDVTDTQYF. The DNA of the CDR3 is TGTGCCAGCAGCTGGCGGGGGGATGTCACAGATACGCAGTATTTT.

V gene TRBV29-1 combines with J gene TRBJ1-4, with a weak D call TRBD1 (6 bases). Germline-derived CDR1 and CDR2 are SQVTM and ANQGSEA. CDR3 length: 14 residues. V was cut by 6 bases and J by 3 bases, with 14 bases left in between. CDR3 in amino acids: CSVGGPGSNEKLFF. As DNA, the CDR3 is TGCAGCGTGGGGGGCCCAGGCTCTAATGAAAAACTGTTTTTT. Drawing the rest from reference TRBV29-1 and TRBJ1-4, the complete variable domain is SAVISQKPSRDICQRGTSLTIQCQVDSQVTMMFWYRQQPGQSLTLIATANQGSEATYESGFVIDKFPISRPNLTFSTLTVSNMSPEDSSIYLCSVGGPGSNEKLFFGSGTQLSVL.

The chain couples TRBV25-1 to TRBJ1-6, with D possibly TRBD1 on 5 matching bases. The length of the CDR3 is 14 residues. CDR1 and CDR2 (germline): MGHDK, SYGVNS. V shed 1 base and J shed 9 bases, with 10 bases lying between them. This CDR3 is CASSESRRGSPLHF. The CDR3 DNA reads TGTGCCAGCAGTGAATCTCGGAGGGGTTCACCCCTCCACTTT.

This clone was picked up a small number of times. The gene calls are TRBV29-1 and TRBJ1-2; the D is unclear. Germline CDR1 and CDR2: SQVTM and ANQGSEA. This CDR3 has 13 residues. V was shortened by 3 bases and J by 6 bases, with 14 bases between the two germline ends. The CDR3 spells CSVEVRRRDGYTF. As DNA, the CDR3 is TGCAGCGTTGAGGTCCGCAGGCGTGATGGCTACACCTTC.

As DNA, the CDR3 is TGTGCCTGGGGCACTCAGCGTCGCGAAGAGACCCAGTACTTC. Amino acids: CAWGTQRREETQYF. V and J are TRBV30 and TRBJ2-5; D unresolved. CDR3 length: 14 amino acids. Germline assignment: CDR1 GTSNPN and CDR2 SVGIG (reference sequence). Trimming left V 5 bases short and J 3 bases short, with 16 bases between. The full variable domain, its missing parts supplied by reference TRBV30 and TRBJ2-5, is SQTIHQWPATLVQPVGSPLSLECTVEGTSNPNLYWYRQAAGRGLQLLFYSVGIGQISSEVPQNLSASRPQDRQFILSSKKLLLSDSGFYLCAWGTQRREETQYFGPGTRLLVL.

The CDR3 DNA is TGCACCAGCAGCCAACCACGGGGCTATGGCTACACCTTC. Its translation: CTSSQPRGYGYTF. The gene calls are TRBV1 and TRBJ1-2. TRBV1 is a recognized pseudogene. CDR3 length: 13 amino acids.

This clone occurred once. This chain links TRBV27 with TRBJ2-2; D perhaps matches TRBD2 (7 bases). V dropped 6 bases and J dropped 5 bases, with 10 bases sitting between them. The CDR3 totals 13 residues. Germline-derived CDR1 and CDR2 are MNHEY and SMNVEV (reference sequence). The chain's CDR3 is CASRQGGTGELFF. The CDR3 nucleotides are TGTGCCAGCAGACAGGGAGGGACCGGGGAGCTGTTTTTT.

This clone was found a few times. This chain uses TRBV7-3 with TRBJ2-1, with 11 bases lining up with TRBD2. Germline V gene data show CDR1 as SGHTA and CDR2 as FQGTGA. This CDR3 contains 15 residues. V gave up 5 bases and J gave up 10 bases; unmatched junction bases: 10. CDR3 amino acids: CASSLNSGGASEQFF. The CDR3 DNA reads TGTGCCAGCAGCCTCAATAGCGGGGGGGCCAGCGAGCAGTTCTTC.

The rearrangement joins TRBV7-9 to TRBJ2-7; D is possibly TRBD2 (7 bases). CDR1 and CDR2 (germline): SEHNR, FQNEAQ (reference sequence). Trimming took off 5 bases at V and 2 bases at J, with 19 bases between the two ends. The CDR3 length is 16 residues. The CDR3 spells CASSPRGGGVPYEQYF. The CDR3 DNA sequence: TGTGCCAGCAGCCCCAGGGGTGGGGGGGTCCCCTACGAGCAGTACTTC.

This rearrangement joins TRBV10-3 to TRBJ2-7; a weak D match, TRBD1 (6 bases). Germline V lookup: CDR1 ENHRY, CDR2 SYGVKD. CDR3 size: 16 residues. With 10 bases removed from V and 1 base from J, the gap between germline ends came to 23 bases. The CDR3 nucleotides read TGTGCCACCGATCAACAAGGGACAAAGGGATCCTACGAGCAGTACTTC. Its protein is CATDQQGTKGSYEQYF.

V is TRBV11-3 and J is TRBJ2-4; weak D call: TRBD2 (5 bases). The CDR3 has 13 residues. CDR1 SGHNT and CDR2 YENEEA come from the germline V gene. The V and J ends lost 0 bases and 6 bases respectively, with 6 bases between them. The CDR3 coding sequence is TGTGCCAGCAGCTTAGATGGAGGAAACATTCAGTACTTC. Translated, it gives CASSLDGGNIQYF. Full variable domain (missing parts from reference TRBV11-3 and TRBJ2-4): EAGVVQSPRYKIIEKKQPVAFWCNPISGHNTLYWYLQNLGQGPELLIRYENEEAVDDSQLPKDRFSAERLKGVDSTLKIQPAELGDSAVYLCASSLDGGNIQYFGAGTRLSVL.

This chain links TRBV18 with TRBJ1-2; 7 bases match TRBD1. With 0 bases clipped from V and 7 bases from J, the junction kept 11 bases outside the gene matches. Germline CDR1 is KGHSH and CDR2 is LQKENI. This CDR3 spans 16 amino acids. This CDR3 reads CASSPPNSGTASGYTF. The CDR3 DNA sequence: TGTGCCAGCTCACCACCTAATTCCGGGACAGCAAGTGGCTACACCTTC.

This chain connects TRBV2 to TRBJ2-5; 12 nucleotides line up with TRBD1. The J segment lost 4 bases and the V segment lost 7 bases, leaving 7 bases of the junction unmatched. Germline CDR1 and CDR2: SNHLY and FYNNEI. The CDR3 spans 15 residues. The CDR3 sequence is CASTKGTGGIETQYF. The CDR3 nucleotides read TGTGCCAGCACCAAGGGGACAGGGGGCATAGAGACCCAGTACTTC.

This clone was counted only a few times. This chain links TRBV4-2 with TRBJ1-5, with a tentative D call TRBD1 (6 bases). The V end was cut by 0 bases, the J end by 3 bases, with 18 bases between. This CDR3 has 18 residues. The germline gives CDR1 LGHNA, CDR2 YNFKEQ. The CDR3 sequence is CASSQEKGGGALNQPQHF. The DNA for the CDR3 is TGTGCCAGCAGCCAAGAAAAGGGAGGGGGGGCCCTCAATCAGCCCCAGCATTTT.

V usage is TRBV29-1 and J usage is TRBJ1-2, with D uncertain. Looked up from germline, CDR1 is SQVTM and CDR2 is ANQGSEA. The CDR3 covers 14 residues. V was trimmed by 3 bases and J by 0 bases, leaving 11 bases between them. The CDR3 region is CSVDRRPANYGYTF. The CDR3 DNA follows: TGCAGCGTTGATCGACGGCCAGCTAACTATGGCTACACCTTC.

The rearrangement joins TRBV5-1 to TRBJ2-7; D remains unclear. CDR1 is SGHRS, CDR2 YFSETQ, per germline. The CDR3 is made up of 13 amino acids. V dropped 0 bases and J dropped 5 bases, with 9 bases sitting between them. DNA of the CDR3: TGCGCCAGCAGCTTGGAATTTGGTAACGAGCAGTACTTC. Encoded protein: CASSLEFGNEQYF.

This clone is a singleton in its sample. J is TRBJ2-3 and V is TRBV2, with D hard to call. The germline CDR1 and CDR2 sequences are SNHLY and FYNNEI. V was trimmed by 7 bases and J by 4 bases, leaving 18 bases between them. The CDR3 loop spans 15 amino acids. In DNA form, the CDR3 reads TGTGCCAGCACCGCAGACCTTATTCGGCCAGATACGCAGTATTTT. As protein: CASTADLIRPDTQYF.

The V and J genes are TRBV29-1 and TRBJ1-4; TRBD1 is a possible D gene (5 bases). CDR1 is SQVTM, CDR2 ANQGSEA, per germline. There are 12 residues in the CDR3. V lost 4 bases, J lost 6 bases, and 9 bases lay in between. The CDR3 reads CSVGGEDEKLFF. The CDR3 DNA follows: TGCAGCGTTGGAGGGGAGGATGAAAAACTGTTTTTT.

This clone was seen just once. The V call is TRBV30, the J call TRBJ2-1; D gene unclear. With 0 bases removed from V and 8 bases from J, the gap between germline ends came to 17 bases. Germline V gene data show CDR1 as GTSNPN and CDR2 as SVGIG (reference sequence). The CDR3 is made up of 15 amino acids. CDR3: CAWSVPDQLYDEQFF. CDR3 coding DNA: TGTGCCTGGAGTGTACCCGACCAGTTGTACGATGAGCAGTTCTTC.

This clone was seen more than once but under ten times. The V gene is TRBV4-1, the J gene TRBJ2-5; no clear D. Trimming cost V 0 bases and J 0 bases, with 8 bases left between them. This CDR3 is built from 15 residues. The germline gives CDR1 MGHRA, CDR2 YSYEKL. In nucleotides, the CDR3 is TGCGCCAGCAGCCAAGAACGGATGTACCAAGAGACCCAGTACTTC. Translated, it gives CASSQERMYQETQYF.

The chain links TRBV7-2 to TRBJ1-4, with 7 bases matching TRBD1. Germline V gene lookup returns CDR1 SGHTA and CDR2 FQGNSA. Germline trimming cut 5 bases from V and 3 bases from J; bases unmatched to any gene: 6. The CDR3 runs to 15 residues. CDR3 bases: TGTGCCAGCAGCGAAGGGGGCCTGGCTAATGAAAAACTGTTTTTT. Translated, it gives CASSEGGLANEKLFF.